This T cell receptor (beta chain) emerged from a study of molecular identifiers for immune sequencing clone quantification. Study results and limitations: Clones above 20 RNA copies held over 97% of effector molecules, under 1% in naive cells. Highly expanded clones may be undercounted when identical TCR molecules share barcodes. Investigators reportedly could detect spiked Jurkat TCR RNA from one cell among approximately 1.1 million naive cells.

When naive CD8 T cells were sorted, they were gated as CD8+CD4-CCR7+CD45RA+. This clonotype was seen only a few times. Its antigen is undetermined. TCRdb re-derived calls from the PCR reads in MiXCR, one entry per CDR3 protein. Counted here are over 550,000 distinct CDR3 sequences, 25% occurring once; the ten biggest clones make up roughly 0.83%. This CDR3 has 14 amino acids. Germline V gives CDR1 MDHEN, CDR2 SYDVKM. Germline trimming cut 6 bases from V and 9 bases from J; bases unmatched to any gene: 6. Sequencing was carried out using naive CD8+ T cells from blood, with Jurkat cell RNA spiked in. Subset given: FACS-sorted CD8+CD4-CCR7+CD45RA+ naive T cells. The sequence derives from a human donor in good health. Some libraries in this study had Jurkat cell RNA spiked in. This chain connects TRBV28 to TRBJ2-1, with 12 bases lining up with TRBD2. DNA of the CDR3: TGTGCCAGCAGGATGACTAGCGGGAGAGTTGAGCAGTTCTTC. Encoded protein: CASRMTSGRVEQFF.